The present TCR beta chain was sequenced within a study of OX40 agonist ivuxolimab in advanced cancers. Data came from immunoSEQ multiplex PCR; TCRdb stores just in-frame clones and leaves some out. The table shows tens of thousands of clones, with 70% to 90% occurring only once. This CDR3 comprises 14 residues. The V gene's germline CDR1 is LGHNT and CDR2 FRNRAP. V lost 1 base, J lost 5 bases, and 11 bases lay in between. Sequenced here: CD4+ or CD8+ T cells sorted from blood, sampled in a trial of the OX40 agonist ivuxolimab. This receptor was identified in an adult with an advanced solid tumor such as melanoma, head and neck, liver or kidney cancer. The rearrangement joins TRBV12-5 to TRBJ1-1; tentatively, D is TRBD1 (5 bases). CDR3 sequence: CASGLEGLGTEAFF. CDR3 nucleotide sequence: TGTGCTAGTGGTTTGGAGGGACTTGGGACTGAAGCTTTCTTT.